The 19 T cell receptor beta chains listed next were all sequenced from one sample in a study of early T cells in non-severe SARS-CoV-2 infection. TCRdb called the 5' RACE reads again in MiXCR, with one record for every CDR3 protein. The sample records fewer than 85,000 distinct CDR3 sequences, about 9.6% being singletons. Sequencing was done on a sample of whole blood. Receptors originate from an adult who was a healthcare worker with PCR-confirmed SARS-CoV-2 infection or an uninfected control (not recorded which).

This clonotype was seen at least ten times. The gene calls are TRBV9 and TRBJ2-3, with 8 bases identical to TRBD2. The CDR3 totals 16 residues. V shed 1 base, J shed 0 bases, and the junction held 4 bases outside the gene matches. Looked up from germline, CDR1 is SGDLS and CDR2 is YYNGEE. The CDR3 nucleotides are TGTGCCAGCAGCGTAACAGCTAGCGGGAGCACAGATACGCAGTATTTT. This encodes CASSVTASGSTDTQYF.

V usage is TRBV7-2 and J usage is TRBJ1-2, with 7 bases matching TRBD1. V gave up 0 bases and J gave up 4 bases; unmatched junction bases: 2. The germline V gene encodes CDR1 SGHTA and CDR2 FQGNSA. The CDR3 has 14 residues. The CDR3 DNA reads TGTGCCAGCAGCTTAGCGGGACAGAGCTATGGCTACACCTTC. It is translated as CASSLAGQSYGYTF.

In its sample, this clonotype was seen a few times. This chain uses TRBV7-9 with TRBJ2-5, with TRBD2 matching 7 bases. The CDR3 loop spans 16 amino acids. Losses at the gene ends were 0 bases for V and 1 base for J; bases not matched to a gene: 5. Germline loops: CDR1 SEHNR, CDR2 FQNEAQ (reference sequence). The CDR3 nucleotides are TGTGCCAGCAGCTTAGCGCGGACTAGATCCCAAGAGACCCAGTACTTC. Amino acids: CASSLARTRSQETQYF.

This clonotype was seen a handful of times. The rearrangement links TRBV6-1 to TRBJ1-2; a possible D gene is TRBD1 (5 bases). The germline V gene encodes CDR1 MNHNS and CDR2 SASEGT. This CDR3 region has 14 residues. V lost 5 bases, J lost 4 bases, and 14 bases lay in between. CDR3 sequence: CASSTGGGGYGYTF. CDR3 nucleotide sequence: TGTGCCAGCAGTACCGGTGGGGGTGGCTATGGCTACACCTTC.

This clonotype has more than one count but fewer than ten. The V call is TRBV20-1, the J call TRBJ2-1; D may match TRBD1 or TRBD2 (7 bases each). This CDR3 is 11 amino acids long. V was cut by 5 bases and J by 8 bases, with 10 bases left in between. CDR1 DFQATT and CDR2 SNEGSKA come from the germline V gene (reference sequence). The CDR3, as DNA: TGCAGTGCTTCAGGGGGGGATGAGCAGTTCTTC. It codes for CSASGGDEQFF.

The chain employs TRBV10-2 and TRBJ2-7; 10 positions agree with TRBD1. Germline V gene data show CDR1 as WSHSY and CDR2 as SAAADI. The CDR3 sequence is 13 residues long. Trimming took 8 bases from V and 4 from J; bases not matched to a gene: 5. The CDR3 DNA reads as TGCGCCAGCGGACCGGGACAGGGGTACGAGCAGTACTTC. Its protein product is CASGPGQGYEQYF.

A remark on this clonotype: An end of the junction does not agree with germline; a read error may underlie this. The gene calls are TRBV27 and TRBJ2-2; D remains unclear. The CDR3 length is 12 residues. The germline V gene encodes CDR1 MNHEY and CDR2 SMNVEV (reference sequence). CDR3 sequence (DNA): TGTGCCAACAGTTTTCTATCCGGGGAGCTGTTTTTT. It encodes CANSFLSGELFF.

This clonotype has a single count. The chain carries TRBV11-2 and TRBJ2-5; maybe TRBD2 (5 bases). Trimming pared 6 bases from V and 0 bases from J, leaving 8 bases between. This CDR3 region has 13 residues. In germline, CDR1 is SGHAT, CDR2 FQNNGV. The CDR3 region is CASRRGYQETQYF. In nucleotides, the CDR3 is TGTGCCAGCAGGCGCGGGTACCAAGAGACCCAGTACTTC.

This clonotype was seen ten or more times. The chain employs TRBV20-1 and TRBJ2-2; D gene uncertain. V gave up 1 base and J gave up 0 bases, with 15 bases separating them. Germline lookup yields CDR1 DFQATT and CDR2 SNEGSKA (reference sequence). The length of the CDR3 is 17 residues. DNA for the CDR3: TGCAGTGCTAGAGGGCTCCGGCGGACGGCGAACACCGGGGAGCTGTTTTTT. Its translation: CSARGLRRTANTGELFF.

This clonotype occurred many times. The chain combines TRBV11-2 with TRBJ2-5; TRBD1 aligns across 9 bases. V trimming: 0 bases; J trimming: 5 bases; junction bases outside the gene matches: 7. CDR3 size: 16 residues. Germline V CDR1 and CDR2: SGHAT, FQNNGV. Written as DNA, the CDR3 is TGTGCCAGCAGCTTAGAGGAGGACAGGGGTTCGGAGACCCAGTACTTC. It codes for CASSLEEDRGSETQYF.

This clonotype was seen at least ten times. The chain is built from TRBV27 and TRBJ2-7; 10 bases match TRBD1. The trim removed 6 bases at V and 3 bases at J, leaving 2 bases unmatched. Looked up from germline, CDR1 is MNHEY and CDR2 is SMNVEV (reference sequence). The CDR3 totals 13 residues. The CDR3 reads CASSWDRGYEQYF. CDR3 bases: TGTGCCAGCAGCTGGGACAGGGGCTACGAGCAGTACTTC.

This chain uses TRBV7-2 with TRBJ2-5; D is possibly TRBD2 (6 bases). CDR1 and CDR2 from the germline V gene are SGHTA and FQGNSA. The CDR3 length is 17 residues. V dropped 1 base and J dropped 4 bases, with 19 bases sitting between them. This CDR3 is CASSLVLYGGEGETQYF. CDR3 sequence (DNA): TGTGCCAGCAGCTTAGTACTATACGGGGGAGAAGGAGAGACCCAGTACTTC.

The V and J genes are TRBV6-6 and TRBJ2-7; D remains unclear. The V end was cut by 4 bases, the J end by 7 bases, with 17 bases between. Per the germline V gene, CDR1 is MNHNY and CDR2 is SVGAGI (reference sequence). This CDR3 is 14 amino acids long. This CDR3 is CASSSNDHLGEQYF. The CDR3 bases are TGTGCCAGCAGTTCCAACGACCACCTTGGGGAGCAGTACTTC.

V gene TRBV20-1 combines with J gene TRBJ2-3; 10 bases fit TRBD2. The CDR3 sequence is 16 residues long. Trimming took 3 bases from V and 2 from J; bases not matched to a gene: 8. Germline V gene lookup returns CDR1 DFQATT and CDR2 SNEGSKA (reference sequence). The CDR3 region has the DNA TGCAGTGCTAGTCCTCTAGCGGGGGCTAACACAGATACGCAGTATTTT. Translating gives CSASPLAGANTDTQYF.

This clonotype was seen repeatedly, ten times or more. The V and J genes are TRBV6-2 or TRBV6-3 and TRBJ2-7; no reliable D call. The ends were cut back, 0 bases at V and 0 bases at J, with 6 bases in the middle. There are 14 residues in the CDR3. CDR1 is MNHEY, CDR2 SVGEGT, per germline. Here the CDR3 reads CASSYSTASYEQYF. CDR3 nucleotides: TGTGCCAGCAGTTACTCGACGGCCTCCTACGAGCAGTACTTC.

This clonotype showed up just a few times. The chain employs TRBV27 and TRBJ2-3; D unclear. The CDR3 is 13 residues long. Trimming removed 3 bases at V and 6 bases at J, with 10 bases between. Germline V gene data show CDR1 as MNHEY and CDR2 as SMNVEV (reference sequence). The CDR3 sequence: CASSFLGSDTQYF. The CDR3, as DNA: TGTGCCAGCAGTTTTTTGGGGTCGGATACGCAGTATTTT.

This clonotype showed up many times. The V call is TRBV7-6, the J call TRBJ2-2, with 7 bases matching TRBD2. Germline V gene lookup returns CDR1 SGHVS and CDR2 FNYEAQ. The CDR3 is 17 amino acids. Unmatched junction bases numbered 13, after V lost 5 bases and J lost 4 bases. The DNA of the CDR3 is TGTGCCAGCAGCCCTTATAAAGCGGGGAGACCCACCGGGGAGCTGTTTTTT. It specifies CASSPYKAGRPTGELFF. The entire variable domain, with the rest obtained from reference TRBV7-6 and TRBJ2-2, is as follows: GAGVSQSPRYKVTKRGQDVALRCDPISGHVSLYWYRQALGQGPEFLTYFNYEAQQDKSGLPNDRFSAERPEGSISTLTIQRTEQRDSAMYRCASSPYKAGRPTGELFFGEGSRLTVL.

This clonotype was counted at least ten times. The gene calls are TRBV27 and TRBJ1-6; D not resolved. Per the germline V gene, CDR1 is MNHEY and CDR2 is SMNVEV (reference sequence). The CDR3 is made up of 14 amino acids. The germline V and J ends were trimmed by 4 bases and 4 bases, with 8 bases remaining between them. DNA of the CDR3: TGTGCCAGCAGTTCGGTTACTTATAATTCACCCCTCCACTTT. This translates into CASSSVTYNSPLHF.

In this sample, this clonotype turned up many times. The chain employs TRBV27 and TRBJ2-2; 7 positions agree with TRBD1. This CDR3 spans 13 amino acids. In germline, CDR1 is MNHEY, CDR2 SMNVEV (reference sequence). V trimming: 8 bases; J trimming: 4 bases; junction bases outside the gene matches: 4. The CDR3 bases are TGTGCCAGCGGCAGGGACAGCACCGGGGAGCTGTTTTTT. Residues: CASGRDSTGELFF.